This TCR beta chain was documented in a study of T cells in Graves' hyperthyroidism and ophthalmopathy. The CDR3 is 13 residues long. J lost 6 bases, V lost 7 bases, and 7 bases had no gene match. Germline V CDR1 and CDR2: SGHTA, FQGNSA. Diagnosing involved the use of clinical symptoms, serum thyroxine and TRAb, thyroid ultrasound and orbital computed tomography. This clonotype was observed once. Authors of the study amplified TCR beta CDR3 regions from RNA transcripts. Carried out on the TCR CDR3, a first-round RT-PCR used the HTBI primer set. TCRdb called the multiplex PCR reads again in MiXCR, with one record for every CDR3 protein. The table records 500,000 to 600,000 distinct CDR3 sequences, 35% to 55% of them present only once.

The sequenced material came from peripheral blood or thyroid tissue (not recorded which). The sequence was collected from an adult woman with Graves' disease, either hyperthyroidism or ophthalmopathy (not recorded which). The gene calls are TRBV7-2 and TRBJ2-7; the match to TRBD1 covers 9 bases. This chain's CDR3 is CASTAQTGGEQYF. CDR3 in DNA: TGTGCCAGCACCGCTCAGACAGGGGGCGAGCAGTACTTC.